This T cell receptor (beta chain) was sequenced for a study of blood T cells in healthy people across ages. The CDR3 runs to 17 residues. Germline V lookup: CDR1 SGHTA, CDR2 FQGNSA. The second PCR ran roughly 6 to 12 cycles with a sample-barcoded 5' primer and J-beta primers. TCRdb redid the calling of the 5' RACE reads with MiXCR, one entry per CDR3 protein. The table has approximately 780,000 distinct CDR3 sequences, roughly 25% seen once. This clonotype was detected only a few times. At one end the junction does not follow the germline gene, possibly because of a read error. Separately, the same data were catalogued under a study of T cells of mothers and their children. That publication notes: Over 9.5 million reads per mother and around 3.2 million per child were obtained. Similar effects of thymic selection on TCR recombination output were recorded in related and unrelated pairs.

The sequencing sample was made of blood. The clonotype originates from a boy aged 5-17 years in good health. This chain links TRBV7-2 with TRBJ2-5, with 7 bases matching TRBD1. The CDR3 loop is CAGSLGDSSPGRETQYF. The CDR3 region has the DNA TGTGCCGGCAGCTTAGGGGACAGCTCCCCGGGCAGAGAGACCCAGTACTTC.